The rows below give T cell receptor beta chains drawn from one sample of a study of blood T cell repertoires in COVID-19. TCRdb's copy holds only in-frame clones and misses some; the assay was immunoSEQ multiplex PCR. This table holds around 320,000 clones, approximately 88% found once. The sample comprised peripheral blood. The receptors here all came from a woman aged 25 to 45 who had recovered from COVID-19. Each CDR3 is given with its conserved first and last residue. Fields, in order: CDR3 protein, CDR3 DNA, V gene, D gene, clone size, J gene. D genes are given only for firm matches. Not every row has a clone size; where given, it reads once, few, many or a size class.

CDR3: CASSLMGGLAEEGSTDTQYF; DNA: TGTGCCAGCAGCTTGATGGGTGGCCTAGCGGAGGAGGGAAGCACAGATACGCAGTATTTT; V: TRBV5-4; D: TRBD2; size: -; J: TRBJ2-3
CDR3: CASSYAGQGMFF; DNA: TGTGCCAGCAGTTACGCGGGACAGGGGATGTTCTTC; V: TRBV6-5; D: TRBD1; size: -; J: TRBJ2-1
CDR3: CASSVLSYNEQFF; DNA: TGTGCCAGCAGTGTACTCTCCTACAATGAGCAGTTCTTC; V: TRBV6-2/TRBV6-3; D: -; size: -; J: TRBJ2-1
CDR3: CASSQALEGEQYF; DNA: TGTGCCAGCAGCCAAGCCTTGGAGGGCGAGCAGTACTTC; V: TRBV3-1/TRBV3-2; D: -; size: once; J: TRBJ2-7
CDR3: CASSLVPYRGVYGYTF; DNA: TGCGCCAGCAGCTTGGTTCCGTACAGGGGGGTATATGGCTACACCTTC; V: TRBV5-1; D: TRBD1; size: few; J: TRBJ1-2
CDR3: CASSADGSSGANVLTF; DNA: TGTGCCAGTAGTGCGGACGGGAGCTCTGGGGCCAACGTCCTGACTTTC; V: TRBV19; D: -; size: -; J: TRBJ2-6
CDR3: CASITGTLPGNTIYF; DNA: TGTGCCAGCATTACCGGGACACTTCCTGGAAACACCATATATTTT; V: TRBV28; D: -; size: -; J: TRBJ1-3
CDR3: CASSVTGNYNEKLFF; DNA: TGTGCCAGTAGTGTAACCGGGAACTATAATGAAAAACTGTTTTTT; V: TRBV19; D: -; size: -; J: TRBJ1-4
CDR3: CASSGPQNTGELFF; DNA: TGTGCCAGCAGTGGCCCACAGAACACCGGGGAGCTGTTTTTT; V: TRBV2; D: -; size: -; J: TRBJ2-2
CDR3: CASLRQGSHQPQHF; DNA: TGTGCCAGCCTAAGACAGGGCTCTCATCAGCCCCAGCATTTT; V: TRBV28; D: TRBD1; size: -; J: TRBJ1-5
CDR3: CASSQDYSGNSPLHF; DNA: TGTGCCAGCAGCCAAGATTACTCAGGGAATTCACCCCTCCACTTT; V: TRBV3-1/TRBV3-2; D: -; size: -; J: TRBJ1-6
CDR3: CASTLQGPHTEAFF; DNA: TGTGCCAGCACGTTGCAGGGCCCCCACACTGAAGCTTTCTTT; V: TRBV7-2; D: -; size: -; J: TRBJ1-1
CDR3: CASSLALTQYF; DNA: TGTGCCAGCAGTTTAGCACTGACCCAGTACTTC; V: TRBV12-3/TRBV12-4; D: -; size: -; J: TRBJ2-5
CDR3: CASSTGQGGIGASYEQYF; DNA: TGTGCCAGCAGCACGGGACAGGGCGGGATCGGTGCCTCCTACGAGCAGTACTTC; V: TRBV5-6; D: TRBD1; size: -; J: TRBJ2-7
CDR3: CASSDGSGGAETQYF; DNA: TGTGCCAGCAGTGATGGTAGCGGGGGGGCAGAGACCCAGTACTTC; V: TRBV25-1; D: TRBD2; size: -; J: TRBJ2-5
CDR3: CASSLGWTGYSPLHF; DNA: TGTGCCAGCAGCTTGGGCTGGACAGGGTATTCACCCCTCCACTTT; V: TRBV5-6; D: TRBD1; size: -; J: TRBJ1-6
CDR3: CASSKGAGTLETQYF; DNA: TGTGCCAGCAGCAAAGGGGCGGGGACCTTGGAGACCCAGTACTTC; V: TRBV21-1; D: -; size: -; J: TRBJ2-5
CDR3: CASSLAGQGYGYTF; DNA: TGTGCCAGCAGCTTAGCAGGGCAGGGCTATGGCTACACCTTC; V: TRBV7-2; D: -; size: once; J: TRBJ1-2
CDR3: CASWSRGSSPLHF; DNA: TGTGCCAGCTGGTCCCGGGGGAGCTCACCCCTCCACTTT; V: TRBV6-6; D: -; size: -; J: TRBJ1-6
CDR3: CASERNPSGANVLTF; DNA: TGTGCCAGCGAGAGAAACCCCTCTGGGGCCAACGTCCTGACTTTC; V: TRBV28; D: -; size: once; J: TRBJ2-6
CDR3: CASSITGHIAYEQYF; DNA: TGTGCCAGCAGCATAACGGGACACATAGCCTACGAGCAGTACTTC; V: TRBV7-9; D: -; size: -; J: TRBJ2-7
CDR3: CASSPGQPGAKNIQYF; DNA: TGTGCCAGCAGCCCGGGACAGCCTGGAGCCAAAAACATTCAGTACTTC; V: TRBV13; D: TRBD1; size: few; J: TRBJ2-4
CDR3: CASSFGAGGEGTEAFF; DNA: TGCGCCAGCAGCTTCGGGGCAGGGGGCGAAGGCACTGAAGCTTTCTTT; V: TRBV5-1; D: TRBD1; size: -; J: TRBJ1-1
CDR3: CASKGLGQGSREAFF; DNA: TGTGCCAGCAAGGGGTTGGGACAGGGATCGAGGGAAGCTTTCTTT; V: TRBV28; D: TRBD1; size: -; J: TRBJ1-1
CDR3: CASSGMDSSYNSPLHF; DNA: TGTGCCAGCAGTGGAATGGACAGCTCCTATAATTCACCCCTCCACTTT; V: TRBV2; D: -; size: -; J: TRBJ1-6
CDR3: CASSEIGRELFF; DNA: TGTGCCAGCAGTGAAATAGGCCGGGAGCTTTTTTTT; V: TRBV25-1; D: -; size: -; J: TRBJ2-2
CDR3: CASSRGTGYGYTF; DNA: TGTGCCAGCAGCCGAGGGACAGGGTATGGCTACACCTTC; V: TRBV12-3/TRBV12-4; D: TRBD1; size: -; J: TRBJ1-2
CDR3: CASSLPGGNGYTF; DNA: TGTGCCAGCAGTCTACCGGGAGGGAATGGCTACACCTTC; V: TRBV27; D: -; size: -; J: TRBJ1-2
CDR3: CATSREGVADGYTF; DNA: TGTGCCACCAGCAGAGAGGGCGTGGCAGATGGCTACACCTTC; V: TRBV15; D: -; size: -; J: TRBJ1-2
CDR3: CASSKTSGGANEGEQFF; DNA: TGTGCCAGCAGCAAAACTAGCGGGGGGGCCAATGAGGGTGAGCAGTTCTTC; V: TRBV3-1/TRBV3-2; D: TRBD2; size: -; J: TRBJ2-1
CDR3: CASSLEGVGIQYF; DNA: TGCGCCAGCAGCTTGGAAGGGGTTGGCATTCAGTACTTC; V: TRBV5-1; D: -; size: -; J: TRBJ2-4
CDR3: CASSLWGQGTPAPLHF; DNA: TGTGCCAGCAGTTTATGGGGACAGGGTACTCCGGCACCCCTCCACTTT; V: TRBV28; D: TRBD1; size: -; J: TRBJ1-6
CDR3: CSVEIGAGDTQYF; DNA: TGCAGCGTTGAAATAGGGGCAGGAGATACGCAGTATTTT; V: TRBV29-1; D: -; size: -; J: TRBJ2-3
CDR3: CASSQIPGLAYNEQFF; DNA: TGTGCCAGCAGCCAAATCCCGGGGTTGGCCTACAATGAGCAGTTCTTC; V: TRBV4-2; D: -; size: -; J: TRBJ2-1
CDR3: CASSVEGTGDSYEQYF; DNA: TGTGCCAGCAGCGTAGAAGGGACAGGGGACTCCTACGAGCAGTACTTC; V: TRBV9; D: TRBD1; size: -; J: TRBJ2-7
CDR3: CASSPRGHINTEAFF; DNA: TGTGCCAGCAGCCCAAGGGGACACATTAACACTGAAGCTTTCTTT; V: TRBV3-1/TRBV3-2; D: -; size: -; J: TRBJ1-1
CDR3: CASSGGVQRGRDTQYF; DNA: TGTGCCAGCAGCGGAGGGGTCCAGCGGGGGAGAGATACGCAGTATTTT; V: TRBV9; D: TRBD2; size: many; J: TRBJ2-3
CDR3: CASSPLGGYDYNEQFF; DNA: TGTGCCAGCAGCCCCCTAGGAGGGTATGACTACAATGAGCAGTTCTTC; V: TRBV7-3; D: -; size: -; J: TRBJ2-1
CDR3: CASRAGGNTEAFF; DNA: TGTGCCAGCAGAGCAGGGGGGAACACTGAAGCTTTCTTT; V: TRBV6-5; D: TRBD1; size: -; J: TRBJ1-1
CDR3: CASSPFTGTLNTEAFF; DNA: TGTGCCAGCAGCCCCTTTACCGGGACACTGAACACTGAAGCTTTCTTT; V: TRBV7-9; D: -; size: -; J: TRBJ1-1
CDR3: CASSFQGAPGANVLTF; DNA: TGCGCCAGCAGCTTCCAGGGGGCGCCGGGGGCCAACGTCCTGACTTTC; V: TRBV5-1; D: TRBD1; size: few; J: TRBJ2-6
CDR3: CASRDQTRTYEQYF; DNA: TGTGCCAGCAGGGATCAGACAAGGACCTACGAGCAGTACTTC; V: TRBV6-5; D: -; size: -; J: TRBJ2-7
CDR3: CASSFDSPTDTQYF; DNA: TGTGCCAGCAGCTTCGACAGTCCCACAGATACGCAGTATTTT; V: TRBV5-5; D: -; size: -; J: TRBJ2-3
CDR3: CASTTPGGRYQPQHF; DNA: TGTGCCAGCACCACCCCCGGCGGGAGATATCAGCCCCAGCATTTT; V: TRBV28; D: -; size: -; J: TRBJ1-5
CDR3: CASSYGQSSNQPQHF; DNA: TGTGCCAGCAGCTATGGACAGAGTAGCAATCAGCCCCAGCATTTT; V: TRBV28; D: -; size: few; J: TRBJ1-5
CDR3: CASSQGVSEAFF; DNA: TGTGCCAGTAGTCAGGGGGTCTCTGAAGCTTTCTTT; V: TRBV19; D: TRBD1; size: -; J: TRBJ1-1
CDR3: CASSADTGTGNSPLHF; DNA: TGCGCCAGCAGTGCTGATACAGGGACAGGGAATTCACCCCTCCACTTT; V: TRBV10-1; D: TRBD1; size: -; J: TRBJ1-6
CDR3: CASSHGTVYGYTF; DNA: TGCGCCAGCAGCCACGGGACAGTCTATGGCTACACCTTC; V: TRBV4-1; D: TRBD1; size: -; J: TRBJ1-2
CDR3: CASSEQGFRETQYF; DNA: TGTGCCAGCAGCGAGCAGGGTTTTCGAGAGACCCAGTACTTC; V: TRBV11-2; D: -; size: -; J: TRBJ2-5
CDR3: CSGLAGPPETQYF; DNA: TGCAGCGGACTAGCGGGACCCCCCGAGACCCAGTACTTC; V: TRBV29-1; D: TRBD2; size: -; J: TRBJ2-5
CDR3: CASSYKLAGAYEQYF; DNA: TGTGCCAGCAGTTACAAACTAGCGGGGGCCTACGAGCAGTACTTC; V: TRBV6-5; D: TRBD2; size: -; J: TRBJ2-7
CDR3: CASSLGRVDYNSPLHF; DNA: TGCGCCAGCAGCTTAGGGAGGGTAGACTATAATTCACCCCTCCACTTT; V: TRBV5-1; D: -; size: -; J: TRBJ1-6
CDR3: CASSQGQGADPWQYF; DNA: TGCGCCAGCAGCCAAGGACAGGGGGCCGATCCCTGGCAGTACTTC; V: TRBV4-1; D: TRBD1; size: once; J: TRBJ2-7